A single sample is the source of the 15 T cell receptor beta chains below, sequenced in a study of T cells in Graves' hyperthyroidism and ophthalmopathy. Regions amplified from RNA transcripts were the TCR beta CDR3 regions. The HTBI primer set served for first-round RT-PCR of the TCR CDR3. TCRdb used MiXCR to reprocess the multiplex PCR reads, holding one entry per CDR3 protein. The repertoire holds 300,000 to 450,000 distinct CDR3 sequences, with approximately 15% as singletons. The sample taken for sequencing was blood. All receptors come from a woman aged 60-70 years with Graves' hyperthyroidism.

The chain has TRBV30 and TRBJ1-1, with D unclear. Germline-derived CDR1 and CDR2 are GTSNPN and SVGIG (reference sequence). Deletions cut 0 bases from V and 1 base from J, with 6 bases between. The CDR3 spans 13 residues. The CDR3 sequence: CAWSVRENTEAFF. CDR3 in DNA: TGTGCCTGGAGTGTACGAGAGAACACTGAAGCTTTCTTT.

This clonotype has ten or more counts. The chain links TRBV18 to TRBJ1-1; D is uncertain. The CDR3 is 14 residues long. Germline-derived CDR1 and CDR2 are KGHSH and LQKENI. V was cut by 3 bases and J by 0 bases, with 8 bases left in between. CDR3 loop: CASSPEQMNTEAFF. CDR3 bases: TGTGCCAGCTCACCGGAACAGATGAACACTGAAGCTTTCTTT.

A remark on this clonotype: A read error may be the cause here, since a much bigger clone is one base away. This CDR3 is CVSSPAAGVRAFF. CDR3 nucleotides: TGTGTCAGCAGTCCGGCGGCAGGGGTTAGAGCTTTCTTT. The V call is TRBV12-3 or TRBV12-4, the J call TRBJ2-2; maybe TRBD1 (6 bases). The assigned J gene may be wrong: the sequence end matches TRBJ1-1 better. This CDR3 region has 13 residues.

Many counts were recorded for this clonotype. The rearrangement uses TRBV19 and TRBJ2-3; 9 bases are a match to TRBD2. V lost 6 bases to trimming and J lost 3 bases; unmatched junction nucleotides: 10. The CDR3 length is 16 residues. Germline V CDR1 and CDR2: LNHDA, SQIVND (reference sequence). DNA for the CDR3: TGTGCCAGTAGGCCTCGAGCGGGAGGAACTACAGATACGCAGTATTTT. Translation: CASRPRAGGTTDTQYF.

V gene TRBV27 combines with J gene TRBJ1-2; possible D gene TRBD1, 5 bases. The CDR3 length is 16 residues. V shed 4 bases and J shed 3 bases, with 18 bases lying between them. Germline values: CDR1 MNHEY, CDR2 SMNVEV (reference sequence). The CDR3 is CASSSSHRGSDYGYTF. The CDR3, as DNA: TGTGCCAGCAGTTCCAGTCATCGGGGGAGCGACTATGGCTACACCTTC.

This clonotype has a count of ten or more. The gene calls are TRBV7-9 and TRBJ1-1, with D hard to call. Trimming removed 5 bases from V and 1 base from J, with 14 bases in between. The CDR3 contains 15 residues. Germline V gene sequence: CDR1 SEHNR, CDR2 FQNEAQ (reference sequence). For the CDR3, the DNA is TGTGCCAGCAGCACATTCTTAGGGCCGAACACTGAAGCTTTCTTT. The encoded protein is CASSTFLGPNTEAFF.

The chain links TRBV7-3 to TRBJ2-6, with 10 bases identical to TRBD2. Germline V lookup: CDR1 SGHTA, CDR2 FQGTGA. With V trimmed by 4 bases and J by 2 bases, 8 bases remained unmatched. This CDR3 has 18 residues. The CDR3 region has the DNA TGTGCCAGCAGCTCGCCGGTAGCGGGAGGTGCTGGGGCCAACGTCCTGACTTTC. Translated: CASSSPVAGGAGANVLTF.

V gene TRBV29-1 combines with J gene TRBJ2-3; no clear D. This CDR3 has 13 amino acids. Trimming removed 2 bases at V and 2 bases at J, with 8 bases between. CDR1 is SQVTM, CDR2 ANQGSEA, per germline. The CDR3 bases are TGCAGCGTTGAAAAGTGGGACACAGATACGCAGTATTTT. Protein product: CSVEKWDTDTQYF.

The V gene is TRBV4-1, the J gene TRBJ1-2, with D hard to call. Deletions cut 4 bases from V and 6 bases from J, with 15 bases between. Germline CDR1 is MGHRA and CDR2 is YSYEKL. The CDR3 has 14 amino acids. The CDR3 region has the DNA TGCGCCAGCAGCCGTCCCTTCGATGCAAATGGCTACACCTTC. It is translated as CASSRPFDANGYTF.

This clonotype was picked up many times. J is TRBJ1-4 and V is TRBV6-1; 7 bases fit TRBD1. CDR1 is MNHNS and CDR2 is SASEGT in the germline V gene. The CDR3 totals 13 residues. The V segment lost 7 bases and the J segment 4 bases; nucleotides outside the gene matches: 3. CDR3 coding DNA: TGTGCCAGCACGGGACAGATTAATGAAAAACTGTTTTTT. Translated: CASTGQINEKLFF.

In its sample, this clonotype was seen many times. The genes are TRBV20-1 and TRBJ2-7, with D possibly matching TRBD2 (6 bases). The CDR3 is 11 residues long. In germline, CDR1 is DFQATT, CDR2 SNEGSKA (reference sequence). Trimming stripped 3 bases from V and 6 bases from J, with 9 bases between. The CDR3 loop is CSARGSGEQYF. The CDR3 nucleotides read TGCAGTGCTAGGGGTAGCGGCGAGCAGTACTTC.

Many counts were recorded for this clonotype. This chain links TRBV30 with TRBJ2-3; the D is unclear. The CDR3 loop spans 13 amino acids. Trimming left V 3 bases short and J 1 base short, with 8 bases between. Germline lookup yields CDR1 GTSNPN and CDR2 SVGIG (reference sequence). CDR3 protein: CAWRETGTDTQYF. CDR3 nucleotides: TGTGCCTGGAGAGAAACAGGCACAGATACGCAGTATTTT.

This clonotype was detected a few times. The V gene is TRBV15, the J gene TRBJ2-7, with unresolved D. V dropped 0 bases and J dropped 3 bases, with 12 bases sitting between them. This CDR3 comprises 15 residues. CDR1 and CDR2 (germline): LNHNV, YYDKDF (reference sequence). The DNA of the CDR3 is TGTGCCACCAGCAGAGATCTGAACAGCCTCTACGAGCAGTACTTC. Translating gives CATSRDLNSLYEQYF.

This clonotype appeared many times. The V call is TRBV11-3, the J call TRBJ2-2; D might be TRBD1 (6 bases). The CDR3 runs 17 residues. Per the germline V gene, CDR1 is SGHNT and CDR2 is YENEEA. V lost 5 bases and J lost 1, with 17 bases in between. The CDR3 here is CASSPYGTQRNTGELFF. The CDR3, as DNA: TGTGCCAGCAGCCCCTACGGGACACAGAGGAACACCGGGGAGCTGTTTTTT.

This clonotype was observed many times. CDR3 residues: CASSPLAGPYNEQFF. The CDR3 DNA sequence: TGTGCCAGCAGCCCGTTAGCGGGACCTTACAATGAGCAGTTCTTC. The V call is TRBV11-2, the J call TRBJ2-1; 8 bases are shared with TRBD2. After removal of 5 bases from V and 4 bases from J, the junction contained 7 bases not matched to a gene. CDR1 SGHAT and CDR2 FQNNGV come from the germline V gene. The CDR3 consists of 15 residues. Together with reference TRBV11-2 and TRBJ2-1, the CDR3 gives the full variable domain: EAGVAQSPRYKIIEKRQSVAFWCNPISGHATLYWYQQILGQGPKLLIQFQNNGVVDDSQLPKDRFSAERLKGVDSTLKIQPAKLEDSAVYLCASSPLAGPYNEQFFGPGTRLTVL.